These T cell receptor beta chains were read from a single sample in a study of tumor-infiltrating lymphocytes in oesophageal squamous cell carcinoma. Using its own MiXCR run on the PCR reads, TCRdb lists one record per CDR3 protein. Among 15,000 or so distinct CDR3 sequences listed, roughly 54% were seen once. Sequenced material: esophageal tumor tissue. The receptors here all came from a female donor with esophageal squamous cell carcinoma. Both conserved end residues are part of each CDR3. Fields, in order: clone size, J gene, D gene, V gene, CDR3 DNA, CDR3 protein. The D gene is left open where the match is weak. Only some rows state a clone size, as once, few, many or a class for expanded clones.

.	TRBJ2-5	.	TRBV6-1	TGTGCCAGCAGTGATGGGTCAGAATCTGAGACCCAGTACTTC	CASSDGSESETQYF
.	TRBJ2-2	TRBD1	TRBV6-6	TGTGCCAGCAGAGAGACAGGGGGCATCGGGGAGCTGTTTTTT	CASRETGGIGELFF
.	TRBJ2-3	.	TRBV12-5	TGTGCTAGTGGTTTGTTAGATACGCAGTATTTT	CASGLLDTQYF
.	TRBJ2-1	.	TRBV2	TGTGCCAGCAGTGAGGCGAGGGGCCAGGTCGGGCAGTTCTTC	CASSEARGQVGQFF
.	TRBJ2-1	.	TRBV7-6	TGTGCCAGCAGCAGAGGTACAGGGCCAGAAGAGACCCAGTTCTTC	CASSRGTGPEETQFF
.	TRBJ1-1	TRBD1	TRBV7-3	TGTGCCAGCAGCGACAGGGGTGTAAGGACTGAAGCTTTCTTT	CASSDRGVRTEAFF
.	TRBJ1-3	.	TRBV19	TGTGCCAGTAGCATAGGGACCTCTGGAAACACCATATATTTT	CASSIGTSGNTIYF
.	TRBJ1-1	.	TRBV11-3	TGTGCCAGCAGCTTAGGTGACACTGAAGCTTTCTTT	CASSLGDTEAFF
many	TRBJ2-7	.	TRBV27	TGTGCCAGCAGTTCCATAGACAGAGTCCTCTACGAGCAGTACTTC	CASSSIDRVLYEQYF
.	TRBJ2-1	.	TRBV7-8	TGTGCCAGCAGCTTACTCCTCTCCGGTCCCTACAATGAGCAGTTCTTC	CASSLLLSGPYNEQFF
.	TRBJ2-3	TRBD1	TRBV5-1	TGCGCCAGCAGCTCGAAGGACAGGGGAATCACAGATACGCAGTATTTT	CASSSKDRGITDTQYF